The 25 T cell receptor beta chains presented below share a single source sample, sequenced in a study of T cells expressing NK-cell markers. TCRdb reprocessed the 5' RACE reads, with one entry per CDR3 protein and no DNA. The table counts about 260,000 distinct CDR3 sequences; about 0.4% lies in the top ten. The sequencing sample was made of blood T cells: a sorted CD56 or NKG2C T cell subset, CD4+ or CD8+ T cells, or bulk PBMC T cells (not recorded which). Receptors originate from a young man in good health.

CDR3 sequence reads: CAISDRRRGRSTEAFF. The V and J genes are TRBV10-3 and TRBJ1-1. The CDR3 extends over 16 amino acids. The germline V gene has CDR1 ENHRY and CDR2 SYGVKD.

The chain couples TRBV28 to TRBJ2-3. The CDR3 is 15 residues long. Germline lookup yields CDR1 MDHEN and CDR2 SYDVKM. The CDR3 loop is CASSRIKGGTDTQYF.

This sequence joins TRBV6-2 or TRBV6-3 and TRBJ2-1; the D call of TRBD1 rests on TCRdb alone, since no DNA is present to check it. Germline CDR1 is MNHEY and CDR2 is SVGEGT. This CDR3 is built from 16 residues. CDR3 sequence: CASSYQWDGLYNEQFF.

The J gene is TRBJ2-3, the V gene TRBV7-2. CDR1 is SGHTA, CDR2 FQGNSA, per germline. The CDR3 length is 13 residues. CDR3 amino acids: CASSHGSTDTQYF.

The chain links TRBV12-3 or TRBV12-4 to TRBJ2-3; TCRdb's D call, TRBD1, is unchecked because there is no DNA. This CDR3 is 14 amino acids long. The CDR3 sequence is CASSFLTATDTQYF.

The V call is TRBV11-3, the J call TRBJ2-1; TCRdb's D call, TRBD2, is unchecked because there is no DNA. Germline loops: CDR1 SGHNT, CDR2 YENEEA. CDR3 length: 14 residues. The CDR3 spells CASSFTSDYNEQFF.

This chain uses TRBV10-3 with TRBJ2-3; TCRdb designates TRBD1, a call that cannot be tested without DNA. CDR1 is ENHRY and CDR2 is SYGVKD in the germline V gene. The CDR3 has 17 amino acids. The CDR3 here is CAIRGGQGSSGTDTQYF.

The CDR3 sequence is CASSWDRRQNTEAFF. The chain uses TRBV7-2 and TRBJ1-1; TCRdb indicates TRBD1, and absent DNA this call remains unverified. Germline V gives CDR1 SGHTA, CDR2 FQGNSA. This CDR3 has 15 amino acids. The full variable domain, completed using reference TRBV7-2 and TRBJ1-1, is GAGVSQSPSNKVTEKGKDVELRCDPISGHTALYWYRQSLGQGLEFLIYFQGNSAPDKSGLPSDRFSAERTGGSVSTLTIQRTQQEDSAVYLCASSWDRRQNTEAFFGQGTRLTVV.

This rearrangement joins TRBV15 to TRBJ2-7; checking the TCRdb D call of TRBD1 is not possible without DNA. The CDR3 covers 12 residues. Germline V gene sequence: CDR1 LNHNV, CDR2 YYDKDF (reference sequence). The CDR3: CATSNRGGEQYF.

The chain combines TRBV7-2 with TRBJ2-2; TCRdb names TRBD2, which stays unverified in the absence of DNA. The CDR3 sequence is 15 residues long. The V gene's germline CDR1 is SGHTA and CDR2 FQGNSA. The CDR3 sequence: CASSFSSGSAGELFF.

V usage is TRBV18 and J usage is TRBJ2-1. The CDR3 loop spans 15 amino acids. CDR1 is KGHSH, CDR2 LQKENI, per germline. The chain's CDR3 is CASSRLGIYYNEQFF.

The chain has TRBV5-1 and TRBJ2-1. The CDR3 is 15 residues long. The germline V gene encodes CDR1 SGHRS and CDR2 YFSETQ. CDR3 loop: CASSLFKSSYNEQFF. The full variable domain, completed using reference TRBV5-1 and TRBJ2-1, is KAGVTQTPRYLIKTRGQQVTLSCSPISGHRSVSWYQQTPGQGLQFLFEYFSETQRNKGNFPGRFSGRQFSNSRSEMNVSTLELGDSALYLCASSLFKSSYNEQFFGPGTRLTVL.

The rearrangement joins TRBV20-1 to TRBJ1-2; TCRdb's D gene call, TRBD1, goes unchecked for lack of DNA. CDR1 and CDR2 from the germline V gene are DFQATT and SNEGSKA (reference sequence). The CDR3 has 14 amino acids. The CDR3 spells CSAGTGYPDYGYTF.

This chain connects TRBV5-1 to TRBJ1-4; the D call of TRBD1 rests on TCRdb alone, since no DNA is present to check it. The CDR3 totals 16 residues. Germline assignment: CDR1 SGHRS and CDR2 YFSETQ. CDR3 protein: CASSKEHRVENEKLFF.

This chain uses TRBV11-2 with TRBJ2-3; TCRdb reports TRBD2, a call that lacks DNA to check it against. Germline values: CDR1 SGHAT, CDR2 FQNNGV. The CDR3 consists of 18 residues. The CDR3 loop is CASSPLAGGLIYTDTQYF.

The V call is TRBV11-3, the J call TRBJ2-1; TCRdb proposes TRBD1, but this gene call is untestable without DNA. The CDR3 totals 17 residues. CDR1 and CDR2 (germline): SGHNT, YENEEA. The CDR3 reads CASSLGGQGINYNEQFF.

This chain joins TRBV5-1 and TRBJ2-1; TCRdb picks TRBD2, but there is no DNA to check that call. Germline CDR1 is SGHRS and CDR2 is YFSETQ. This CDR3 contains 17 residues. CDR3 loop: CASSPLPGTSGHNEQFF.

V usage is TRBV5-1 and J usage is TRBJ2-5. In germline, CDR1 is SGHRS, CDR2 YFSETQ. The CDR3 is 15 amino acids. The CDR3 sequence: CASSLHIAREETQYF.

The CDR3 region is CASSPQGIHQETQYF. The V and J genes are TRBV28 and TRBJ2-5; no DNA is available, so the TRBD1 call from TCRdb remains unchecked. CDR1 is MDHEN, CDR2 SYDVKM, per germline. The CDR3 is 15 amino acids.

The J gene is TRBJ2-7, the V gene TRBV29-1; TCRdb designates TRBD1, a call that cannot be tested without DNA. The CDR3 is 14 amino acids. In germline, CDR1 is SQVTM, CDR2 ANQGSEA. Here the CDR3 reads CSVTGTGGTYEQYF.

The chain recombines TRBV6-5 with TRBJ1-2; the TRBD1 assignment by TCRdb is unverifiable without DNA. Germline CDR1 reads MNHEY; CDR2 reads SVGAGI. The length of the CDR3 is 15 residues. The CDR3 sequence is CASSYFGQGYYGYTF.

The chain employs TRBV29-1 and TRBJ2-7; there is no DNA to check the TCRdb D call of TRBD1. The CDR3 spans 12 residues. Per the germline V gene, CDR1 is SQVTM and CDR2 is ANQGSEA. CDR3: CSAIRGGYEQYF.

V usage is TRBV12-3 or TRBV12-4 and J usage is TRBJ2-3; TCRdb's assignment of TRBD1 cannot be checked, as there is no DNA. The CDR3 is made up of 13 amino acids. The CDR3 is CASSPDRSDTQYF.

This rearrangement joins TRBV7-9 to TRBJ2-1. The CDR3 consists of 16 residues. In germline, CDR1 is SEHNR, CDR2 FQNEAQ (reference sequence). The chain's CDR3 is CASSLGTEWGGNEQFF.

The chain links TRBV29-1 to TRBJ1-2; TCRdb returns TRBD1, unconfirmable since there is no DNA. The CDR3 covers 14 residues. CDR1 and CDR2 (germline): SQVTM, ANQGSEA. This CDR3 reads CSVLGQSDSYGYTF.